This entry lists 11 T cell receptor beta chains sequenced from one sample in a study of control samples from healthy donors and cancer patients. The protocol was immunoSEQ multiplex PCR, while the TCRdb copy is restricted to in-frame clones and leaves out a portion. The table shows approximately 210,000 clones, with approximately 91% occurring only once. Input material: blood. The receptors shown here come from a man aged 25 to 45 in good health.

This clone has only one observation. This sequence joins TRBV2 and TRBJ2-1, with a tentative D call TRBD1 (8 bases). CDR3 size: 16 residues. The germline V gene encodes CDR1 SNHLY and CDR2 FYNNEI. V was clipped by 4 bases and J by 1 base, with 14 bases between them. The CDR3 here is CASSVDRGGSYNEQFF. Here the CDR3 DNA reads TGTGCCAGCAGTGTTGACAGGGGAGGGTCCTACAATGAGCAGTTCTTC. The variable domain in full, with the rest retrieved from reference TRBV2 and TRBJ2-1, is EPEVTQTPSHQVTQMGQEVILRCVPISNHLYFYWYRQILGQKVEFLVSFYNNEISEKSEIFDDQFSVERPDGSNFTLKIRSTKLEDSAMYFCASSVDRGGSYNEQFFGPGTRLTVL.

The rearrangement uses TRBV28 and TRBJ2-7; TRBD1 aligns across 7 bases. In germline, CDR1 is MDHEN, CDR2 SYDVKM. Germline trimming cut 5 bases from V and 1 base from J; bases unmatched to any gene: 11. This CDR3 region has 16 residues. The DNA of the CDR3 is TGTGCCAGCAGTCCCTGGGACAGTCGGGCGTCCTACGAGCAGTACTTC. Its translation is CASSPWDSRASYEQYF.

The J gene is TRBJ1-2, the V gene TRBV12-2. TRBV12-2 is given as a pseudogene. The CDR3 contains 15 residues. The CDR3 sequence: CASRLVEGSNYGYTF. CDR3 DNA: TGTGCAAGTCGCTTAGTTGAGGGAAGTAACTATGGCTACACCTTC.

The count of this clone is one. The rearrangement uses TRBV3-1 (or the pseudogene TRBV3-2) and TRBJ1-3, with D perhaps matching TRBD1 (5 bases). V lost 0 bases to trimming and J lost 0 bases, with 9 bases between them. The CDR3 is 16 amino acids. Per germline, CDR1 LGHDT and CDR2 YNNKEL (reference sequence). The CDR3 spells CASSQEQGSSGNTIYF. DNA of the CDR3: TGTGCCAGCAGCCAAGAGCAGGGAAGCTCTGGAAACACCATATATTTT.

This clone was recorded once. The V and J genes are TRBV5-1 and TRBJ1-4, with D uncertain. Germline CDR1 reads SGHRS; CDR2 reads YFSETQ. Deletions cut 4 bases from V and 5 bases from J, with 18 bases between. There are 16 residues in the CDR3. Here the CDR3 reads CASSLPTGQKNEKLFF. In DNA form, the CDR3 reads TGCGCCAGCAGCCTGCCCACGGGCCAAAAAAATGAAAAACTGTTTTTT.

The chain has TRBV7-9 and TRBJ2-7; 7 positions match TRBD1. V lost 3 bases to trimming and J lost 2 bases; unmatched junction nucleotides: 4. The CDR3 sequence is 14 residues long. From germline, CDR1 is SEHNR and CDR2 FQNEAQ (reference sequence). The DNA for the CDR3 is TGTGCCAGCAGCTTGGTTCAGGGGGCCTACGAGCAGTACTTC. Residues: CASSLVQGAYEQYF.

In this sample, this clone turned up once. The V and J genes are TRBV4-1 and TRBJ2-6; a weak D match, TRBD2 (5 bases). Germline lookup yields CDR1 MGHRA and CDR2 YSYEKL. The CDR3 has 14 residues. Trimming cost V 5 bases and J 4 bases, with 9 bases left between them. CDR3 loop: CASSFKRGANVLTF. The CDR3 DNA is TGCGCCAGCAGCTTTAAGCGGGGGGCCAACGTCCTGACTTTC.

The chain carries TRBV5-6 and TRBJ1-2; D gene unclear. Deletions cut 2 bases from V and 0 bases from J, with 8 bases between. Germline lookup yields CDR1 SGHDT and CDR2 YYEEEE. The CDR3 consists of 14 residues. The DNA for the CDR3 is TGTGCCAGCAGCTTTTACCCGTCTAACTATGGCTACACCTTC. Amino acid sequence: CASSFYPSNYGYTF.

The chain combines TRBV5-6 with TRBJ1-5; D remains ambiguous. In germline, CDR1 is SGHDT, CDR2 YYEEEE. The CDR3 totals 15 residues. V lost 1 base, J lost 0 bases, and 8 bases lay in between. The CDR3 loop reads CASSLRRSSNQPQHF. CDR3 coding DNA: TGTGCCAGCAGCTTGAGGAGAAGTAGCAATCAGCCCCAGCATTTT.

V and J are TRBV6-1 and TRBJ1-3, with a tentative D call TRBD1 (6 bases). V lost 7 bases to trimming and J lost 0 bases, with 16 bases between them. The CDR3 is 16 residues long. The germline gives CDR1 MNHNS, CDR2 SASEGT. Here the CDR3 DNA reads TGTGCCAGCAATGACGGGGGGGCCAGCTCTGGAAACACCATATATTTT. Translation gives CASNDGGASSGNTIYF.

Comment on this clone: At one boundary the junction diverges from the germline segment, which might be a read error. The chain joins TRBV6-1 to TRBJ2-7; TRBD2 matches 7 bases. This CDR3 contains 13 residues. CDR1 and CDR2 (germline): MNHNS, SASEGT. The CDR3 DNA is TGTGCCAGCAGTGAAAGCCAGGGACTATATTTCCCCTTC. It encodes CASSESQGLYFPF.